The rows below give T cell receptor beta chains drawn from one sample of a study of T cells in Graves' hyperthyroidism and ophthalmopathy. MiXCR, run by TCRdb on the multiplex PCR reads, gives a single entry per CDR3 protein. The repertoire holds over 250,000 distinct CDR3 sequences, with less than 30% as singletons. The sequencing sample was made of blood. Receptors originate from a man aged 40-49 years with Graves' hyperthyroidism that later progressed to Graves' ophthalmopathy. The CDR3 runs from the conserved cysteine through the conserved F or W. D genes are given only for firm matches. Size is omitted from some rows. Given values are once, few, many or a class for expanded clones.

size,V,D,J,DNA,CDR3
NA,TRBV11-2,NA,TRBJ1-5,TGTGCCAGCAGCTTGGGGAGTGGCCTCATCAATCAGCCCCAGCATTTT,CASSLGSGLINQPQHF
NA,TRBV19,NA,TRBJ1-1,TGTGCCACCATAAAAAAGGTTGTAGGACACCTGAACACTGAAGCTTTCTTT,CATIKKVVGHLNTEAFF
many,TRBV7-9,TRBD1,TRBJ1-2,TGTGCCAGCAGGGACAGGGGGCGCGGGTATGGCTACACCTTC,CASRDRGRGYGYTF
many,TRBV6-1,TRBD1,TRBJ2-2,TGTGCCAGCTTGAGACAGGGGACCACCGGGGAGCTGTTTTTT,CASLRQGTTGELFF
many,TRBV12-3/TRBV12-4,NA,TRBJ1-2,TGTGCCAGCAGAGCAGGGGATGGCTACACCTTC,CASRAGDGYTF
many,TRBV28,NA,TRBJ1-2,TGTGCCAGCAGCCTGGGCACGGACTATGGCTACACCTTC,CASSLGTDYGYTF
many,TRBV20-1,TRBD2,TRBJ2-3,TGCAGTGCTATGATTAGCGGGAGCGGCACAGATACGCAGTATTTT,CSAMISGSGTDTQYF
many,TRBV29-1,NA,TRBJ1-5,TGCAGCGTTGCCTTCGAGGGCAATCAGCCCCAGCATTTT,CSVAFEGNQPQHF
many,TRBV19,NA,TRBJ1-5,TGTGCCAGTACCTCAGGGAATCAGCCCCAGCATTTT,CASTSGNQPQHF
many,TRBV27,TRBD1,TRBJ1-2,TGTGCCAGCAGACGGGACAGGGGCTACTATGGCTACACCTTC,CASRRDRGYYGYTF
NA,TRBV28,NA,TRBJ2-7,TGTGCCAGCACCCCGGGCCGAATCTACGAGCAGTACTTC,CASTPGRIYEQYF
NA,TRBV6-1,NA,TRBJ2-2,TGTGCCAGCAGAGGAACGATCGGGGAGCTGTTTTTT,CASRGTIGELFF
once,TRBV29-1,NA,TRBJ2-2,TGCAGCGTTGATTTGGCCGGATACGGTGAGGGGGAGCTGTTTTTT,CSVDLAGYGEGELFF
NA,TRBV18,TRBD1,TRBJ1-1,TGTGCCAGCTCACCATACGGGACAGGAGGTGGTGAAGCTTTCTTT,CASSPYGTGGGEAFF
many,TRBV27,NA,TRBJ1-1,TGTGCCAGCGGGGGCTTACCTTCCAGGGGGAACACTGAAGCTTTCTTT,CASGGLPSRGNTEAFF
many,TRBV28,TRBD2,TRBJ2-7,TGTGCCAGCAGTTCCTCCGGGAGGGACGGAGGCTACGAGCAGTACTTC,CASSSSGRDGGYEQYF
NA,TRBV30,NA,TRBJ2-5,TGTGCCTGGAGTCCGATGGGACCTAAATCGGAGACCCAGTACTTC,CAWSPMGPKSETQYF
NA,TRBV6-5,NA,TRBJ2-4,TGTGCCACTAGTTCAAGACGGGGCCGAAACATTCAGTACTTC,CATSSRRGRNIQYF